These 26 T cell receptor beta chains were sequenced from one sample in a study of T-cell memory formation after mild COVID-19. TCRdb used MiXCR to reprocess the 5' RACE reads, holding one entry per CDR3 protein. The sample has 200,000 to 300,000 distinct CDR3 sequences; approximately 16% are singletons. Sequencing input: PBMCs or a T cell subset sorted from them (not recorded which). The receptor source for this set is a man between 18 and 29 years old who had mild COVID-19 (a few samples of this study predate the infection). Cell type and time point are not known.

This clonotype has only a few counts. The chain links TRBV9 to TRBJ2-3, with TRBD2 matching over 10 bases. Germline V lookup: CDR1 SGDLS, CDR2 YYNGEE. This CDR3 comprises 16 residues. The trim removed 3 bases at V and 1 base at J, leaving 5 bases unmatched. CDR3 loop: CASSGPSGGRTDTQYF. CDR3 nucleotide sequence: TGTGCCAGCAGCGGACCTAGCGGGGGACGCACAGATACGCAGTATTTT.

CDR3 sequence: CSAKARRFWGYTF. CDR3 DNA: TGCAGTGCTAAGGCAAGGAGGTTCTGGGGCTACACCTTC. The genes are TRBV20-1 and TRBJ1-2; no definite D call. Trimming took 4 bases from V and 8 from J, leaving 17 bases between them. The CDR3 consists of 13 residues. Germline assignment: CDR1 DFQATT and CDR2 SNEGSKA (reference sequence).

This clonotype was counted a few times. The genes are TRBV4-2 and TRBJ2-1, with D perhaps assigned TRBD1 or TRBD2 (6 bases each). Trimming removed 0 bases at V and 3 bases at J, with 12 bases between. Germline V gives CDR1 LGHNA, CDR2 YNFKEQ. This CDR3 spans 16 amino acids. DNA for the CDR3: TGTGCCAGCAGCCAAGAAGGGGGGCTTAACTACAATGAGCAGTTCTTC. Its protein is CASSQEGGLNYNEQFF.

The V gene is TRBV12-3 or TRBV12-4, the J gene TRBJ2-5; D not resolved. This CDR3 spans 13 amino acids. Trimming left V 6 bases short and J 3 bases short, with 11 bases between. This chain's CDR3 is CASSLFRKETQYF. The CDR3 coding sequence is TGTGCCAGCAGCCTATTCAGGAAAGAGACCCAGTACTTC.

Only a few counts were recorded for this clonotype. The chain uses TRBV7-8 and TRBJ2-2; no clear D. Germline V gives CDR1 SGHVS, CDR2 FQNEAQ. The CDR3 runs to 13 residues. V lost 7 bases, J lost 0 bases, and 6 bases lay in between. The CDR3 loop is CASNPTNTGELFF. CDR3 nucleotides: TGTGCCAGCAACCCTACGAACACCGGGGAGCTGTTTTTT.

The chain uses TRBV7-9 and TRBJ2-5; 7 positions agree with TRBD1. V lost 5 bases to trimming and J lost 5 bases; unmatched junction nucleotides: 8. The CDR3 has 14 residues. Germline CDR1 SEHNR, CDR2 FQNEAQ (reference sequence). CDR3 nucleotides: TGTGCCAGCAGCCCTCAAGGGGGCCAGGAGACCCAGTACTTC. Translated: CASSPQGGQETQYF.

In this sample, this clonotype turned up a few times. The rearrangement links TRBV2 to TRBJ2-2; 9 bases fit TRBD1. The CDR3 contains 14 residues. The germline V gene encodes CDR1 SNHLY and CDR2 FYNNEI. After removal of 7 bases from V and 5 bases from J, the junction contained 5 bases not matched to a gene. The CDR3 loop is CASNGQGKTGELFF. Here the CDR3 DNA reads TGTGCCAGCAATGGACAGGGGAAAACCGGGGAGCTGTTTTTT.

This clonotype came up a few times. This chain connects TRBV6-1 to TRBJ2-7; D perhaps matches TRBD1 (6 bases). The CDR3 spans 14 residues. Trimming cost V 0 bases and J 3 bases, with 9 bases left between them. Germline V gene lookup returns CDR1 MNHNS and CDR2 SASEGT. The CDR3 reads CASSEAGGYYEQYV. The CDR3 coding sequence is TGTGCCAGCAGTGAAGCTGGGGGCTACTACGAGCAGTACGTC.

This clonotype was counted between two and nine times. This chain joins TRBV12-3 or TRBV12-4 and TRBJ2-5, with TRBD2 identical over 7 bases. This CDR3 has 15 residues. Trimming at V came to 2 bases and at J to 2 bases, leaving 5 bases not matched to a gene. The DNA of the CDR3 is TGTGCCAGCAGTTTATTGGCGGGGGTACAAGAGACCCAGTACTTC. It encodes CASSLLAGVQETQYF.

The chain is built from TRBV4-3 and TRBJ2-2; D call uncertain. The V end lost 3 bases, the J end lost 5 bases, and 10 bases lay between the germline ends. Germline values: CDR1 LGHNA, CDR2 YSLEER. CDR3 length: 14 amino acids. CDR3 nucleotides: TGCGCCAGCAGCCAGATTGGACGGACCGGGGAGCTGTTTTTT. It is translated as CASSQIGRTGELFF.

This clonotype was counted between two and nine times. The chain has TRBV5-1 and TRBJ2-2, with 8 bases lining up with TRBD2. Germline V gene data show CDR1 as SGHRS and CDR2 as YFSETQ. V gave up 6 bases and J gave up 3 bases; unmatched junction bases: 16. The CDR3 spans 18 residues. The CDR3: CASMIRVLPAGDTGELFF. CDR3 nucleotide sequence: TGCGCCAGCATGATACGGGTCCTGCCAGCGGGGGACACCGGGGAGCTGTTTTTT.

This sequence joins TRBV7-9 and TRBJ2-7, with D perhaps given as TRBD1 or TRBD2 (6 bases each). From germline, CDR1 is SEHNR and CDR2 FQNEAQ (reference sequence). The CDR3 spans 14 residues. Trimming shortened V by 5 bases and J by 6 bases, and 17 bases separated the two germline ends. CDR3 nucleotides: TGTGCCAGCAGCCACGGGGGCCCTGCCGCCGAGCAGTACGTC. The encoded protein is CASSHGGPAAEQYV.

This clonotype was found a few times. The CDR3 sequence is CASSPTGFQETQYF. The CDR3 DNA follows: TGTGCCAGCTCACCGACAGGGTTCCAAGAGACCCAGTACTTC. The V call is TRBV18, the J call TRBJ2-5; 7 bases align to TRBD1. Trimming at V came to 3 bases and at J to 1 base, leaving 2 bases not matched to a gene. There are 14 residues in the CDR3. Germline-derived CDR1 and CDR2 are KGHSH and LQKENI. Supplemented by reference TRBV18 and TRBJ2-5, the full variable domain reads NAGVMQNPRHLVRRRGQEARLRCSPMKGHSHVYWYRQLPEEGLKFMVYLQKENIIDESGMPKERFSAEFPKEGPSILRIQQVVRGDSAAYFCASSPTGFQETQYFGPGTRLLVL.

The V gene is TRBV6-5, the J gene TRBJ1-1; 7 bases are a match to TRBD1. This CDR3 spans 16 amino acids. With 7 bases clipped from V and 3 bases from J, the junction kept 14 bases outside the gene matches. The germline V gene encodes CDR1 MNHEY and CDR2 SVGAGI. The CDR3 bases are TGTGCCAGCAAAAAAGAGGTGGGGACAGCTGACACTGAAGCTTTCTTT. Amino acid sequence: CASKKEVGTADTEAFF.

The V gene is TRBV11-2, the J gene TRBJ2-5; the match to TRBD1 covers 11 bases. Germline CDR1 and CDR2: SGHAT and FQNNGV. Trimming took 5 bases from V and 5 from J; bases not matched to a gene: 10. The CDR3 totals 16 residues. In DNA form, the CDR3 reads TGTGCCAGCAGCCAGAGAAGGACAGGGGGCGGGGAGACCCAGTACTTC. This translates into CASSQRRTGGGETQYF.

The V and J genes are TRBV4-1 and TRBJ2-7; D is uncertain. This CDR3 has 14 residues. Trimming pared 0 bases from V and 0 bases from J, leaving 6 bases between. Germline V CDR1 and CDR2: MGHRA, YSYEKL. The CDR3 nucleotides are TGCGCCAGCAGCCAAGAAGGCGGCTCCTACGAGCAGTACTTC. It codes for CASSQEGGSYEQYF.

As to this clonotype: Since a much larger clone is just one base distant, this may be a read error. In nucleotides, the CDR3 is TGCGCCATCGGGATGACAGGGGGAAGCACTGAAGCTTTCTTT. Amino acid sequence: CAIGMTGGSTEAFF. V gene TRBV4-3 combines with J gene TRBJ1-1; 9 nucleotides match TRBD1. Germline-derived CDR1 and CDR2 are LGHNA and YSLEER. The length of the CDR3 is 14 residues. With V trimmed by 10 bases and J by 4 bases, 10 bases remained unmatched.

The chain carries TRBV20-1 and TRBJ1-6; no clear D. CDR3 length: 15 residues. The germline V gene has CDR1 DFQATT and CDR2 SNEGSKA (reference sequence). V lost 6 bases and J lost 7, with 19 bases in between. The CDR3 loop is CSAFSHGVWNSPLHF. CDR3 DNA: TGCAGTGCCTTTTCACACGGTGTCTGGAATTCACCCCTCCACTTT.

This chain links TRBV18 with TRBJ2-1; TRBD2 matches 7 bases. The CDR3 runs 16 residues. Losses at the gene ends were 6 bases for V and 6 bases for J; bases not matched to a gene: 14. Germline-derived CDR1 and CDR2 are KGHSH and LQKENI. The CDR3 is CASSPHPGLKSNEQFF. The DNA of the CDR3 is TGTGCCAGCTCCCCTCACCCGGGACTAAAAAGCAATGAGCAGTTCTTC.

The chain is built from TRBV12-3 or TRBV12-4 and TRBJ1-1; TRBD1 matches at 7 bases. This CDR3 comprises 14 residues. The V and J ends lost 5 bases and 3 bases, in that order; junction bases with no gene match: 6. The CDR3 sequence is CASSTTGSDTEAFF. The DNA for the CDR3 is TGTGCCAGCAGTACGACAGGGTCTGACACTGAAGCTTTCTTT.

This clonotype was seen more than once but under ten times. The rearrangement uses TRBV18 and TRBJ2-4; D ambiguous. The germline V and J ends were trimmed by 8 bases and 5 bases, with 7 bases remaining between them. CDR1 is KGHSH and CDR2 is LQKENI in the germline V gene. This CDR3 has 11 amino acids. CDR3 residues: CASAVQNIQYF. CDR3 nucleotides: TGTGCCAGCGCAGTTCAAAACATTCAGTACTTC.

This chain links TRBV7-2 with TRBJ2-4; 8 nucleotides align to TRBD1. Germline assignment: CDR1 SGHTA and CDR2 FQGNSA. This CDR3 is 15 amino acids long. V was pared by 4 bases and J by 7 bases, with 9 bases of the junction left unmatched. CDR3 sequence reads: CASSSIRQGHNIQYF. The CDR3 nucleotides are TGTGCCAGCAGCTCAATTCGACAGGGGCACAACATTCAGTACTTC.

This clonotype showed up just a few times. The chain carries TRBV7-9 and TRBJ2-6; maybe TRBD2 (6 bases). The CDR3 loop spans 17 amino acids. Per germline, CDR1 SEHNR and CDR2 FQNEAQ (reference sequence). The germline V and J ends were trimmed by 5 bases and 2 bases, with 16 bases remaining between them. The CDR3 protein is CASSPPWRAAGANVLTF. The CDR3 region has the DNA TGTGCCAGCAGCCCTCCGTGGAGGGCGGCTGGGGCCAACGTCCTGACTTTC. The full variable domain, with the rest looked up from reference TRBV7-9 and TRBJ2-6, is DTGVSQNPRHKITKRGQNVTFRCDPISEHNRLYWYRQTLGQGPEFLTYFQNEAQLEKSRLLSDRFSAERPKGSFSTLEIQRTEQGDSAMYLCASSPPWRAAGANVLTFGAGSRLTVL.

This clonotype was recorded a few times. This chain uses TRBV20-1 with TRBJ2-1; tentative D call: TRBD2 (6 bases). CDR1 and CDR2 from the germline V gene are DFQATT and SNEGSKA (reference sequence). CDR3 length: 15 amino acids. V dropped 5 bases and J dropped 1 base, with 15 bases sitting between them. CDR3 bases: TGCAGTGCTCCCCACTCGGAGGGATCCTACAATGAGCAGTTCTTC. This gives the protein CSAPHSEGSYNEQFF.

The chain uses TRBV10-3 and TRBJ1-3; 9 bases map to TRBD1. Per the germline V gene, CDR1 is ENHRY and CDR2 is SYGVKD. V shed 7 bases, J shed 4 bases, and the junction held 5 bases outside the gene matches. The length of the CDR3 is 14 residues. The CDR3 region has the DNA TGTGCCATCAAAGGACAGGGGCGGGGAAACACCATATATTTT. Protein sequence: CAIKGQGRGNTIYF.

This clonotype was found a few times. CDR3 nucleotides: TGTGCCAGCAGCTCCTATCGACAGGGATACGATGGCTACACCTTC. It yields the protein CASSSYRQGYDGYTF. The chain combines TRBV7-2 with TRBJ1-2; 7 positions match TRBD1. Per germline, CDR1 SGHTA and CDR2 FQGNSA. CDR3 length: 15 amino acids. V lost 4 bases and J lost 6; bases outside the gene matches: 11.